This TCR beta chain came from a study of early T cells in non-severe SARS-CoV-2 infection. Trimming cost V 3 bases and J 0 bases, with 8 bases left between them. CDR1 and CDR2 from the germline V gene are SNHLY and FYNNEI. CDR3 size: 14 residues. TCRdb reprocessed the 5' RACE reads via MiXCR and lists one record per CDR3 protein. The sample lists about 64,000 distinct CDR3 sequences, around 21% occurring once. This clonotype was seen many times. The material was whole blood, obtained at baseline. The chain links TRBV2 to TRBJ1-2; D is undetermined. The TCR was taken from an adult who was a healthcare worker with PCR-confirmed SARS-CoV-2 infection or an uninfected control (not recorded which). The CDR3 loop is CASSDVLANYGYTF. CDR3 sequence (DNA): TGTGCCAGCAGTGACGTGTTAGCTAACTATGGCTACACCTTC.